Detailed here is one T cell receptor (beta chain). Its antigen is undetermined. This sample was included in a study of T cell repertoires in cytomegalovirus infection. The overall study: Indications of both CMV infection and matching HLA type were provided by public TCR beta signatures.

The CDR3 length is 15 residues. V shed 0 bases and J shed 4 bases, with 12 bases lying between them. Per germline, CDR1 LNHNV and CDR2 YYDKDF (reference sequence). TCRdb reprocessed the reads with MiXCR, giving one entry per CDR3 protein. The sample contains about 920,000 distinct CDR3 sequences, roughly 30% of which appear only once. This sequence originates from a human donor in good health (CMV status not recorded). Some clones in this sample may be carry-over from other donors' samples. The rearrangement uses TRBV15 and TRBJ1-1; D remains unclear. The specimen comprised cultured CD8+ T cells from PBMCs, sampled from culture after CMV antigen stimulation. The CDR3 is CATSRDGSASTEAFF. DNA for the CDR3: TGTGCCACCAGCAGAGATGGGTCAGCCTCCACTGAAGCTTTCTTT.